Each of the 8 T cell receptor beta chains below was sequenced from the same sample in a study of blood T cell repertoires in COVID-19. Profiling relied on immunoSEQ multiplex PCR, and the TCRdb table lists in-frame clones only, not all of them. Among approximately 160,000 clones listed, about 86% were seen once. The sequenced sample was PBMCs or T cells enriched from blood (not recorded which). These receptors were collected from a man in his fifties who had recovered from COVID-19.

This chain joins TRBV5-1 and TRBJ1-1, with 10 bases matching TRBD1. With 4 bases clipped from V and 5 bases from J, the junction kept 8 bases outside the gene matches. This CDR3 has 15 residues. The germline gives CDR1 SGHRS, CDR2 YFSETQ. In DNA, the CDR3 is TGCGCCAGCAGCGAGCAGACAGGGGGCGGGACTGAAGCTTTCTTT. Its translation is CASSEQTGGGTEAFF.

The CDR3 region has the DNA TGTGCCAGCTCACCGATCGGCAGGGACACTGAAGCTTTCTTT. Its protein product is CASSPIGRDTEAFF. This chain joins TRBV18 and TRBJ1-1; D is perhaps TRBD1 (5 bases). V was trimmed by 3 bases and J by 3 bases, leaving 11 bases between them. CDR3 size: 14 residues. Germline V gene data show CDR1 as KGHSH and CDR2 as LQKENI.

The chain is built from TRBV7-9 and TRBJ1-5; 7 positions agree with TRBD1. The CDR3 loop spans 15 amino acids. The ends lost 5 bases at V and 0 bases at J; junction bases unmatched: 4. The V gene's germline CDR1 is SEHNR and CDR2 FQNEAQ (reference sequence). The CDR3 bases are TGTGCCAGCAGCCGCGGGACAGCTAGCAATCAGCCCCAGCATTTT. It specifies CASSRGTASNQPQHF.

The J gene is TRBJ1-1, the V gene TRBV4-1; D gene uncertain. Trimming stripped 0 bases from V and 1 base from J, with 9 bases between. The CDR3 spans 15 residues. CDR1 MGHRA and CDR2 YSYEKL come from the germline V gene. CDR3: CASSQEAPPNTEAFF. The CDR3 coding sequence is TGCGCCAGCAGCCAAGAGGCTCCTCCGAACACTGAAGCTTTCTTT.

The J gene is TRBJ1-1, the V gene TRBV7-9, with D uncertain. V lost 5 bases and J 0 bases, leaving 7 bases between the germline ends. CDR1 SEHNR and CDR2 FQNEAQ come from the germline V gene (reference sequence). This CDR3 has 13 residues. CDR3 protein: CASSDDMNTEAFF. CDR3 bases: TGTGCCAGCAGCGATGACATGAACACTGAAGCTTTCTTT.

This clone was counted many times. V gene TRBV6-5 combines with J gene TRBJ1-6; D uncertain. Germline values: CDR1 MNHEY, CDR2 SVGAGI. V lost 2 bases and J lost 7, with 12 bases in between. The CDR3 runs 15 residues. The DNA for the CDR3 is TGTGCCAGCAGTTACGGCAGGTTGTGGAATTCACCCCTCCACTTT. It codes for CASSYGRLWNSPLHF.

The chain is built from TRBV6-5 and TRBJ1-5, with unresolved D. This CDR3 comprises 13 residues. V was trimmed by 2 bases and J by 7 bases, leaving 9 bases between them. Per germline, CDR1 MNHEY and CDR2 SVGAGI. For the CDR3, the DNA is TGTGCCAGCAGTTACAGGGAGGGCCAGCCCCAGCATTTT. Its translation is CASSYREGQPQHF.

The rearrangement joins TRBV5-4 to TRBJ2-7; D not resolved. The CDR3 consists of 14 residues. Germline V lookup: CDR1 SGHNT, CDR2 YYREEE (reference sequence). V was clipped by 0 bases and J by 0 bases, with 7 bases between them. This CDR3 reads CASSLEDNSYEQYF. The CDR3 nucleotides read TGTGCCAGCAGCTTGGAAGACAACTCCTACGAGCAGTACTTC.